Presented here are 9 T cell receptor beta chains from one specimen sequenced in a study of T cells after yellow fever vaccination. TCRdb re-analysed the 5' RACE reads in MiXCR, keeping a single row per CDR3 protein. The sample contains fewer than 450,000 distinct CDR3 sequences, about 9.9% of which appear only once. Sequenced here: PBMCs, sampled on the day of the first yellow fever vaccination. The receptors derive from a man aged 18-30 years who received the YFV17D yellow fever vaccine.

This clonotype was detected many times. The chain joins TRBV2 to TRBJ2-2; D may be TRBD1 (6 bases). Trimming removed 6 bases from V and 0 bases from J, with 11 bases in between. This CDR3 region has 15 residues. CDR1 and CDR2 (germline): SNHLY, FYNNEI. The CDR3 protein is CASRLTGTNTGELFF. The CDR3 DNA follows: TGTGCCAGCAGATTAACAGGGACGAACACCGGGGAGCTGTTTTTT.

Only a few counts were recorded for this clonotype. The V and J genes are TRBV7-9 and TRBJ2-3, with 10 bases fitting TRBD1. Germline V CDR1 and CDR2: SEHNR, FQNEAQ (reference sequence). CDR3 size: 16 residues. V lost 2 bases and J lost 6; bases outside the gene matches: 8. The CDR3 nucleotides read TGTGCCAGCAGCTTACCGGGGACAGGGGAAGGGGATACGCAGTATTTT. Its protein is CASSLPGTGEGDTQYF.

This chain connects TRBV2 to TRBJ2-5; TRBD1 agrees at 10 bases. CDR3 size: 15 residues. CDR1 is SNHLY, CDR2 FYNNEI, per germline. With V trimmed by 3 bases and J by 6 bases, 7 bases remained unmatched. The CDR3, as DNA: TGTGCCAGCAGTGACAGGACAGGGGGGAGAAAGACCCAGTACTTC. The encoded protein is CASSDRTGGRKTQYF.

This clonotype turned up a few times. The rearrangement links TRBV29-1 to TRBJ1-6, with TRBD1 matching over 8 bases. Trimming took 6 bases from V and 10 from J; bases not matched to a gene: 8. Germline-derived CDR1 and CDR2 are SQVTM and ANQGSEA. The CDR3 consists of 13 residues. CDR3 sequence reads: CSVAQGARSPLHF. In DNA form, the CDR3 reads TGCAGCGTGGCCCAGGGGGCACGGTCACCCCTCCACTTT.

J is TRBJ1-4 and V is TRBV7-2, with TRBD1 as a possible D gene (5 bases). CDR3 length: 16 amino acids. The germline V gene encodes CDR1 SGHTA and CDR2 FQGNSA. With 5 bases removed from V and 7 bases from J, the gap between germline ends came to 20 bases. This chain's CDR3 is CASSRLGGGIPEKLFF. The CDR3 bases are TGTGCCAGCAGCCGCCTGGGTGGGGGGATACCTGAAAAACTGTTTTTT.

This clonotype was counted ten times or more. The V call is TRBV29-1, the J call TRBJ1-2; D might be TRBD1 (6 bases). CDR3 size: 15 residues. Germline CDR1 reads SQVTM; CDR2 reads ANQGSEA. Trimming pared 3 bases from V and 6 bases from J, leaving 20 bases between. CDR3 DNA: TGCAGCGTTGACCTTCGGGGGGCGAAGGTTGATGGCTACACCTTC. This codes for CSVDLRGAKVDGYTF. The full variable domain, in which reference TRBV29-1 and TRBJ1-2 provide the parts outside the CDR3, is SAVISQKPSRDICQRGTSLTIQCQVDSQVTMMFWYRQQPGQSLTLIATANQGSEATYESGFVIDKFPISRPNLTFSTLTVSNMSPEDSSIYLCSVDLRGAKVDGYTFGSGTRLTVV.

J is TRBJ2-5 and V is TRBV3-1; D is perhaps TRBD1 (6 bases). Trimming left V 4 bases short and J 2 bases short, with 14 bases between. This CDR3 region has 15 residues. Germline CDR1 is LGHDT and CDR2 is YNNKEL (reference sequence). CDR3 residues: CASSPPTGLQETQYF. The CDR3 DNA reads as TGTGCCAGCAGCCCCCCGACAGGCCTACAAGAGACCCAGTACTTC.

The CDR3 spells CASSLVGGSPYEQYF. The CDR3 DNA follows: TGCGCCAGCAGCTTGGTAGGGGGGAGCCCCTACGAGCAGTACTTC. The rearrangement links TRBV5-1 to TRBJ2-7; D is perhaps TRBD1 or TRBD2 (6 bases each). V gave up 0 bases and J gave up 2 bases, with 12 bases separating them. The CDR3 spans 15 residues. In germline, CDR1 is SGHRS, CDR2 YFSETQ.

The chain carries TRBV6-5 and TRBJ2-3; 9 positions agree with TRBD2. The germline CDR1 and CDR2 sequences are MNHEY and SVGAGI. This CDR3 contains 17 residues. Germline trimming cut 2 bases from V and 5 bases from J; bases unmatched to any gene: 11. The CDR3 is CASSYILAGPGGDTQYF. CDR3 nucleotide sequence: TGTGCCAGCAGTTACATCCTAGCGGGGCCCGGCGGAGATACGCAGTATTTT.